One and the same sample provided the 19 T cell receptor beta chains below, sequenced in a study of blood T cell repertoires in COVID-19. Sequencing used immunoSEQ multiplex PCR; TCRdb keeps in-frame clones, though not all of them. The sample lists roughly 190,000 clones, approximately 88% occurring once. The source material was PBMCs or T cells enriched from blood (not recorded which). These receptors were taken from a woman in her 30s who had recovered from COVID-19.

The chain employs TRBV18 and TRBJ1-1, with D perhaps matching TRBD1 (5 bases). CDR3 length: 13 amino acids. The V gene's germline CDR1 is KGHSH and CDR2 LQKENI. Trimming took 6 bases from V and 1 from J, leaving 9 bases between them. This CDR3 is CASSAGGNTEAFF. DNA for the CDR3: TGTGCCAGCTCCGCGGGGGGGAACACTGAAGCTTTCTTT. Drawing the rest from reference TRBV18 and TRBJ1-1, the complete variable domain is NAGVMQNPRHLVRRRGQEARLRCSPMKGHSHVYWYRQLPEEGLKFMVYLQKENIIDESGMPKERFSAEFPKEGPSILRIQQVVRGDSAAYFCASSAGGNTEAFFGQGTRLTVV.

V is TRBV9 and J is TRBJ1-2, with D unresolved. Per germline, CDR1 SGDLS and CDR2 YYNGEE. Trimming pared 3 bases from V and 4 bases from J, leaving 10 bases between. This CDR3 has 13 residues. The CDR3, as DNA: TGTGCCAGCAGCGGGACTTTAATCTATGGCTACACCTTC. This gives the protein CASSGTLIYGYTF. Variable domain in full (rest from reference TRBV9 and TRBJ1-2): DSGVTQTPKHLITATGQRVTLRCSPRSGDLSVYWYQQSLDQGLQFLIQYYNGEERAKGNILERFSAQQFPDLHSELNLSSLELGDSALYFCASSGTLIYGYTFGSGTRLTVV.

The chain carries TRBV29-1 and TRBJ1-3; D is perhaps TRBD1 (5 bases). From germline, CDR1 is SQVTM and CDR2 ANQGSEA. The CDR3 contains 15 residues. Trimming stripped 6 bases from V and 4 bases from J, with 19 bases between. The CDR3 DNA follows: TGCAGCGTGGAGGGTCGGGGGGAGGCAGGAAACACCATATATTTT. It encodes CSVEGRGEAGNTIYF.

The rearrangement links TRBV11-3 to TRBJ2-3, with unresolved D. Trimming stripped 1 base from V and 2 bases from J, with 7 bases between. The CDR3 totals 14 residues. CDR1 and CDR2 (germline): SGHNT, YENEEA. The DNA for the CDR3 is TGTGCCAGCAGCTTAGGTGGCTCCACAGATACGCAGTATTTT. As protein: CASSLGGSTDTQYF.

The chain carries TRBV29-1 and TRBJ2-3; D may be TRBD2 (7 bases). The CDR3 is 16 amino acids. Trimming removed 6 bases from V and 1 base from J, with 20 bases in between. Germline values: CDR1 SQVTM, CDR2 ANQGSEA. The CDR3 region is CSVDKPKGGGTDTQYF. Here the CDR3 DNA reads TGCAGCGTAGATAAACCCAAAGGGGGGGGCACAGATACGCAGTATTTT.

The V call is TRBV6-5, the J call TRBJ1-5, with D possibly matching TRBD1 (5 bases). Looked up from germline, CDR1 is MNHEY and CDR2 is SVGAGI. Trimming took 3 bases from V and 4 from J, leaving 13 bases between them. CDR3 size: 15 residues. The CDR3 sequence is CASSYNRGANQPQHF. Here the CDR3 DNA reads TGTGCCAGCAGTTATAATAGGGGTGCGAATCAGCCCCAGCATTTT.

V is TRBV9 and J is TRBJ2-7; 8 nucleotides line up with TRBD2. Per germline, CDR1 SGDLS and CDR2 YYNGEE. V lost 3 bases and J lost 3; bases outside the gene matches: 11. The CDR3 runs to 16 residues. CDR3 nucleotides: TGTGCCAGCAGCGCTCACATAGCGGGGCAACTCTACGAGCAGTACTTC. Protein sequence: CASSAHIAGQLYEQYF.

The chain recombines TRBV12-3 or TRBV12-4 with TRBJ2-2; D may be TRBD2 (5 bases). CDR3 length: 13 amino acids. V gave up 3 bases and J gave up 6 bases, with 8 bases separating them. CDR3 amino acids: CASSLARAGELFF. In DNA form, the CDR3 reads TGTGCCAGCAGTTTGGCGAGGGCCGGGGAGCTGTTTTTT.

This clone has a handful of counts. The V gene is TRBV7-6, the J gene TRBJ2-1; tentative D call: TRBD1 (5 bases). The CDR3 contains 15 residues. From germline, CDR1 is SGHVS and CDR2 FNYEAQ. V was shortened by 1 base and J by 7 bases, with 14 bases between the two germline ends. CDR3 in amino acids: CASSLDTLKGNEQFF. CDR3 coding DNA: TGTGCCAGCAGCTTAGACACCCTCAAGGGGAATGAGCAGTTCTTC.

For this clone: The junction departs from germline at one end; a sequencing error may be responsible. The V call is TRBV7-7, the J call TRBJ2-1, with 7 bases matching TRBD2. This CDR3 region has 16 residues. The germline V gene has CDR1 SSHAT and CDR2 FNYEAQ (reference sequence). For the CDR3, the DNA is TGTGCTAGCAGCCCCAGCGGGGCGAGCTCCTACAATGAGCAGTTCTTC. Translation gives CASSPSGASSYNEQFF.

The rearrangement uses TRBV19 and TRBJ1-6; D uncertain. Per the germline V gene, CDR1 is LNHDA and CDR2 is SQIVND (reference sequence). The CDR3 is 15 residues long. Trimming removed 7 bases from V and 0 bases from J, with 10 bases in between. The CDR3: CASTMGSSYNSPLHF. Written as DNA, the CDR3 is TGTGCCAGTACAATGGGGAGCTCCTATAATTCACCCCTCCACTTT.

This clone was seen only a few times. This sequence joins TRBV7-3 and TRBJ1-2; 9 nucleotides agree with TRBD1. Germline V gene data show CDR1 as SGHTA and CDR2 as FQGTGA. V was clipped by 7 bases and J by 7 bases; unmatched bases: 13. This CDR3 has 15 residues. The CDR3 loop reads CASTQPEQGAPGYTF. In DNA, the CDR3 is TGTGCCAGCACCCAACCCGAACAGGGGGCACCTGGCTACACCTTC.

The chain links TRBV7-9 to TRBJ2-7, with 7 bases aligning to TRBD1. Germline V lookup: CDR1 SEHNR, CDR2 FQNEAQ (reference sequence). V dropped 5 bases and J dropped 3; count of bases not matched to a gene: 4. The CDR3 has 13 amino acids. The CDR3 reads CASSRGQFYEQYV. The CDR3 region has the DNA TGTGCCAGCAGCAGGGGACAGTTCTACGAGCAGTACGTC.

The chain combines TRBV4-1 with TRBJ1-2; D unclear. CDR3 length: 13 residues. Germline V gene lookup returns CDR1 MGHRA and CDR2 YSYEKL. V was trimmed by 0 bases and J by 4 bases, leaving 6 bases between them. The CDR3 DNA reads TGCGCCAGCAGCCAAGAGGGGAGCTATGGCTACACCTTC. It yields the protein CASSQEGSYGYTF.

In this sample, this clone is medium-sized (0.01 to 0.1%). The V call is TRBV3-1 (or the pseudogene TRBV3-2), the J call TRBJ1-2; D perhaps matches TRBD1 (6 bases). Trimming pared 1 base from V and 7 bases from J, leaving 10 bases between. This CDR3 has 13 residues. CDR1 and CDR2 (germline): LGHDT, YNNKEL (reference sequence). Here the CDR3 DNA reads TGTGCCAGCAGCCAAGCCAGGACAGTTGGCTACACCTTC. Translation gives CASSQARTVGYTF.

This clone was observed a few times. This chain joins TRBV18 and TRBJ1-6, with TRBD1 matching 12 bases. Losses at the gene ends were 4 bases for V and 4 bases for J; bases not matched to a gene: 5. From germline, CDR1 is KGHSH and CDR2 LQKENI. CDR3 length: 17 amino acids. The CDR3 DNA reads as TGTGCCAGCTCACAAACGGGACAGGGGGCATATAATTCACCCCTCCACTTT. Translating it yields CASSQTGQGAYNSPLHF.

The chain recombines TRBV7-8 with TRBJ2-5; TRBD2 is a possible D gene (5 bases). There are 14 residues in the CDR3. Germline V gene data show CDR1 as SGHVS and CDR2 as FQNEAQ. Trimming removed 6 bases at V and 3 bases at J, with 14 bases between. The CDR3 loop is CASSSIEGKETQYF. DNA for the CDR3: TGTGCCAGCAGTTCGATCGAGGGAAAAGAGACCCAGTACTTC.

To note about this clone: The sample carries other DNA sequences with the same CDR3. V and J are TRBV30 and TRBJ2-7; D not resolved. Germline V gene lookup returns CDR1 GTSNPN and CDR2 SVGIG (reference sequence). CDR3 length: 12 amino acids. V lost 0 bases and J 2 bases, leaving 5 bases between the germline ends. The CDR3 bases are TGTGCCTGGAGTGTTGGAGCCTACGAGCAGTACTTC. Its protein product is CAWSVGAYEQYF.

This clone was seen only a few times. The chain has TRBV14 and TRBJ2-1, with D tentatively TRBD2 (5 bases). The CDR3 spans 15 residues. Between the trimmed V and J ends, which lost 1 base and 6 bases, there was a span of 13 bases. Germline CDR1 is SGHDN and CDR2 is FVKESK. The CDR3 spells CASSQGGLLPNEQFF. The CDR3 bases are TGTGCCAGCAGCCAAGGCGGGCTCCTCCCCAATGAGCAGTTCTTC.